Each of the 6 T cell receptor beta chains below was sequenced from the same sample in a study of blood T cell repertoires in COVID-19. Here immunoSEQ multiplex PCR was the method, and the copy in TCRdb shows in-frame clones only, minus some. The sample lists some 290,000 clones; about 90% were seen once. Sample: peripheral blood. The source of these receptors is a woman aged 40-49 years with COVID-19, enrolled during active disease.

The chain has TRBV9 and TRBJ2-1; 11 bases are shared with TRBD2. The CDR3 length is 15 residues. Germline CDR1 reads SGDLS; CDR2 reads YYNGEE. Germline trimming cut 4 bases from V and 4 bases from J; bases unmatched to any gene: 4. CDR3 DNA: TGTGCCAGCAGCCCTACTAGCGGGAGTTACAATGAGCAGTTCTTC. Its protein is CASSPTSGSYNEQFF.

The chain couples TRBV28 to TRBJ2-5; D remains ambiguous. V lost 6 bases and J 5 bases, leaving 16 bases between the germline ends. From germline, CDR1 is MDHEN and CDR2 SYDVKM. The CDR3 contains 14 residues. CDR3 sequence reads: CASRSRNSIETQYF. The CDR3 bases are TGTGCCAGCAGATCCCGAAACAGTATCGAGACCCAGTACTTC. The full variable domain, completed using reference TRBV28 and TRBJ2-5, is DVKVTQSSRYLVKRTGEKVFLECVQDMDHENMFWYRQDPGLGLRLIYFSYDVKMKEKGDIPEGYSVSREKKERFSLILESASTNQTSMYLCASRSRNSIETQYFGPGTRLLVL.

The CDR3 reads CASRRQSGRGTDTQYF. The CDR3 nucleotides read TGTGCCAGCAGACGACAAAGCGGGAGGGGCACAGATACGCAGTATTTT. The chain couples TRBV7-9 to TRBJ2-3; 10 nucleotides align to TRBD2. Germline values: CDR1 SEHNR, CDR2 FQNEAQ (reference sequence). The CDR3 spans 16 residues. Trimming at V came to 6 bases and at J to 1 base, leaving 7 bases not matched to a gene.

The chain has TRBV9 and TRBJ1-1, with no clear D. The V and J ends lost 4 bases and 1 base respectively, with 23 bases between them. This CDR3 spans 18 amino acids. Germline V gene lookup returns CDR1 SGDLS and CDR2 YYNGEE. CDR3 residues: CASSKRPGVARPNTEAFF. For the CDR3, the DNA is TGTGCCAGCAGCAAGCGCCCGGGAGTCGCTAGGCCGAACACTGAAGCTTTCTTT. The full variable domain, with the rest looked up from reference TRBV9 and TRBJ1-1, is DSGVTQTPKHLITATGQRVTLRCSPRSGDLSVYWYQQSLDQGLQFLIQYYNGEERAKGNILERFSAQQFPDLHSELNLSSLELGDSALYFCASSKRPGVARPNTEAFFGQGTRLTVV.

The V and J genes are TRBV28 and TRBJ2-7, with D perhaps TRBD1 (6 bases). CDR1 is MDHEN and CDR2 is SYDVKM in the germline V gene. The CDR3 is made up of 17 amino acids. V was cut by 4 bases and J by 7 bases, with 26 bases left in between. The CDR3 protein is CASSSRGTSLGAWEQYF. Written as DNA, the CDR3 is TGTGCCAGCAGTTCTCGTGGGACATCCCTTGGGGCATGGGAGCAGTACTTC.

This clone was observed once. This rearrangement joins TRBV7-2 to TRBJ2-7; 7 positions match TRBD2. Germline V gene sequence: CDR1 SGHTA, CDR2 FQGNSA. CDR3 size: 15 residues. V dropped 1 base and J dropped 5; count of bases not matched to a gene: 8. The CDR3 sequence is CASSLEGLGPNEQYF. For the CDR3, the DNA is TGTGCCAGCAGCTTAGAAGGACTAGGCCCCAACGAGCAGTACTTC. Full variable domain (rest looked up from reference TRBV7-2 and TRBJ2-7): GAGVSQSPSNKVTEKGKDVELRCDPISGHTALYWYRQSLGQGLEFLIYFQGNSAPDKSGLPSDRFSAERTGGSVSTLTIQRTQQEDSAVYLCASSLEGLGPNEQYFGPGTRLTVT.